The T cell receptor (beta chain) described here comes from a study of cytomegalovirus exposure and HLA in healthy donors. Profiling relied on immunoSEQ multiplex PCR, and the TCRdb table lists in-frame clones only, not all of them. This table has 250,000 or so clones, almost 90% appearing once. V shed 6 bases, J shed 3 bases, and the junction held 3 bases outside the gene matches. The CDR3 covers 13 residues. Germline V gene data show CDR1 as MGHRA and CDR2 as YSYEKL. This clonotype was obtained from a woman aged 18 to 35 in good health and CMV-seronegative. This rearrangement joins TRBV4-1 to TRBJ2-5; 8 bases match TRBD2. The sequencing sample was made of PBMCs. CDR3 nucleotides: TGCGCCAGCAGGGGACTAGAAAAAGAGACCCAGTACTTC. Residues: CASRGLEKETQYF.